Sequencing of this T cell receptor (beta chain) was carried out in a study of blood T cell repertoires in COVID-19. This clone was seen just once. V was clipped by 7 bases and J by 1 base, with 14 bases between them. Germline V gives CDR1 LNHDA, CDR2 SQIVND (reference sequence). This CDR3 comprises 15 residues. This table comes from immunoSEQ multiplex PCR, and its TCRdb copy is limited to in-frame clones, with some not included. Of 90,000 to 130,000 clones listed, roughly 76% are singletons. This clonotype was sampled from a woman aged 55-70 years with acute or convalescent COVID-19. The chain links TRBV19 to TRBJ1-5; possibly TRBD1 for D (5 bases). Sequencing was carried out using peripheral blood. Here the CDR3 reads CASKYRRDSNQPQHF. CDR3 coding DNA: TGTGCCAGTAAGTACAGGCGGGACAGCAATCAGCCCCAGCATTTT.